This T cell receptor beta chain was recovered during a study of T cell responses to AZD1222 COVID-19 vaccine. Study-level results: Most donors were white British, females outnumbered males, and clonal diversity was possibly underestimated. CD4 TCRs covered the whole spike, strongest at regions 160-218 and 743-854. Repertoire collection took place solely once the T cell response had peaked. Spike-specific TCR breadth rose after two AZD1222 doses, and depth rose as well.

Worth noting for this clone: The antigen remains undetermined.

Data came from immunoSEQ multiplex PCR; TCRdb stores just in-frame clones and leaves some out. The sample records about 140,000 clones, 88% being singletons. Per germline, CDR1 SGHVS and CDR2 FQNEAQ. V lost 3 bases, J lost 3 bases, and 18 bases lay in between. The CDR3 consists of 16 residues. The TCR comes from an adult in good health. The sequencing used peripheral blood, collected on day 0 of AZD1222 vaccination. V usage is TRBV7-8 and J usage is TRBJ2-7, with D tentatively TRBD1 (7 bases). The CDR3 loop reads CASSFLRTGGDYEQYF. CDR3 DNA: TGTGCCAGCAGCTTTCTTCGGACAGGAGGGGACTACGAGCAGTACTTC.